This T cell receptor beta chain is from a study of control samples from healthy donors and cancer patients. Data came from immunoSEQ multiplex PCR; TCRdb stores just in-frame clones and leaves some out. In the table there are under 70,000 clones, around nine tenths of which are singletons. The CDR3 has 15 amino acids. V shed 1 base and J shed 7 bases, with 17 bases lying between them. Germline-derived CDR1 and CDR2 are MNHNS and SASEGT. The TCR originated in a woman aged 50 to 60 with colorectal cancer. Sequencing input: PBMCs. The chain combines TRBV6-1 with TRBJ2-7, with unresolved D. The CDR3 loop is CASSEEAAPSFEQYF. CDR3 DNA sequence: TGTGCCAGCAGTGAAGAGGCAGCCCCATCTTTTGAGCAGTACTTC.